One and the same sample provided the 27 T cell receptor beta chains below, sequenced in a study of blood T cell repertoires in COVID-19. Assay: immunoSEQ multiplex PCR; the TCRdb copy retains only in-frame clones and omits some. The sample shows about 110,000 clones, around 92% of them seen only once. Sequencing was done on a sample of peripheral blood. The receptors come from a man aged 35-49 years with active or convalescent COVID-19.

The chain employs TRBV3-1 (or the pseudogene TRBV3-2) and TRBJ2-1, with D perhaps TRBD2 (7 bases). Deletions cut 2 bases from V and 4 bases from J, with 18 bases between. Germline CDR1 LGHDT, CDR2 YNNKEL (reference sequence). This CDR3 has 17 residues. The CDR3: CASSQWAGGRGYNEQFF. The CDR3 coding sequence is TGTGCCAGCAGCCAATGGGCCGGGGGGCGCGGGTACAATGAGCAGTTCTTC.

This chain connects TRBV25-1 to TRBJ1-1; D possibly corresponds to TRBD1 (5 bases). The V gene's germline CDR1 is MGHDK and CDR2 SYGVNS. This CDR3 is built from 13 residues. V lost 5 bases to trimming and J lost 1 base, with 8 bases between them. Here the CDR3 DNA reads TGTGCCAGCAGTCTGACAGCGAACACTGAAGCTTTCTTT. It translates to CASSLTANTEAFF.

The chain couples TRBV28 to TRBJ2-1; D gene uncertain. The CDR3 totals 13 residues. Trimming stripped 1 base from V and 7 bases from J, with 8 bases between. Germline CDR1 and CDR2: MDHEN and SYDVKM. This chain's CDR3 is CASSLSYLNEQFF. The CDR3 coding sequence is TGTGCCAGCAGTTTATCCTACCTAAATGAGCAGTTCTTC.

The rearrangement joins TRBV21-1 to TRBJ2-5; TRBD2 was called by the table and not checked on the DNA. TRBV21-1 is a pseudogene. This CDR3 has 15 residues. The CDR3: CASGVPGLARETQYF. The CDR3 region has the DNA TGTGCCAGCGGCGTCCCGGGACTAGCGCGGGAGACCCAGTACTTC.

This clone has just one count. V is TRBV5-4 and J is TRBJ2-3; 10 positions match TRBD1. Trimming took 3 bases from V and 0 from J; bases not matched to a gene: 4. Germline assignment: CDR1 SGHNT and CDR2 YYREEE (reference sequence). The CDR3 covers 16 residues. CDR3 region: CASSSRDRGSTDTQYF. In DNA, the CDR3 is TGTGCCAGCAGCTCACGGGACAGGGGAAGCACAGATACGCAGTATTTT.

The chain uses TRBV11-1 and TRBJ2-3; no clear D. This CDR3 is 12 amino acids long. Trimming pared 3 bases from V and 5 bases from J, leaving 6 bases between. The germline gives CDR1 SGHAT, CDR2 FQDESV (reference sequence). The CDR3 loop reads CASSFSGDTQYF. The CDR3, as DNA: TGTGCCAGCAGCTTCTCAGGAGATACGCAGTATTTT.

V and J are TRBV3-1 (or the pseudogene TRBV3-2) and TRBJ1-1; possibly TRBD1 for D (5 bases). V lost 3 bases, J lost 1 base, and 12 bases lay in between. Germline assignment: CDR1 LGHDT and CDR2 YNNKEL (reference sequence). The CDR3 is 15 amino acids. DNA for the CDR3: TGTGCCAGCAGCCATACCAGGGTGGCGAACACTGAAGCTTTCTTT. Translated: CASSHTRVANTEAFF.

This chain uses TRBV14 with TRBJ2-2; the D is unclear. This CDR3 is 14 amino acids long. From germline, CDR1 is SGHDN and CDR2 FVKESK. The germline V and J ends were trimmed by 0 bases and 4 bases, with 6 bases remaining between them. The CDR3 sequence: CASSQDVSTGELFF. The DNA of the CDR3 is TGTGCCAGCAGCCAAGATGTGAGCACCGGGGAGCTGTTTTTT. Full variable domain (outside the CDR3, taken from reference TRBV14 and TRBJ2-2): EAGVTQFPSHSVIEKGQTVTLRCDPISGHDNLYWYRRVMGKEIKFLLHFVKESKQDESGMPNNRFLAERTGGTYSTLKVQPAELEDSGVYFCASSQDVSTGELFFGEGSRLTVL.

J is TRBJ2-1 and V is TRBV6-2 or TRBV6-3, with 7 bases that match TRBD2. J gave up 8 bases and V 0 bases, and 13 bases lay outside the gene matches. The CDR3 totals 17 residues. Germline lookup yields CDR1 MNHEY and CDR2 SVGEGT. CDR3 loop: CASSYSFSSGNIDEQFF. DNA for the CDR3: TGTGCCAGCAGTTACTCTTTTTCCAGCGGGAATATCGATGAGCAGTTCTTC.

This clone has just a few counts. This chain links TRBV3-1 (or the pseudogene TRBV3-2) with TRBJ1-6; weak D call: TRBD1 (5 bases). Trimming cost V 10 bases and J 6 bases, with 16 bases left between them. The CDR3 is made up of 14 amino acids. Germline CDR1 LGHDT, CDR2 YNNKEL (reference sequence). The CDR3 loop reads CATRFRAINSPLHF. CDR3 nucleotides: TGTGCCACGCGATTCAGGGCTATTAATTCACCCCTCCACTTT.

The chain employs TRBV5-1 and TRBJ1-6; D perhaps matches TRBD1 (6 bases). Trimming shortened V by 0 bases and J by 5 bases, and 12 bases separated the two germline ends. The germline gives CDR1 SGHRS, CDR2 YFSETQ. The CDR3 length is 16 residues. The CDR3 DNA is TGCGCCAGCAGCTTGGCCGAGGGGGTACATAATTCACCCCTCCACTTT. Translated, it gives CASSLAEGVHNSPLHF.

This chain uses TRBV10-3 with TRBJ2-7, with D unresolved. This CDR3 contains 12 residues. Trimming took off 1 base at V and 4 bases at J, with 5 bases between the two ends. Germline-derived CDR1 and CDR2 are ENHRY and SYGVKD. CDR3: CAISELEYEQYF. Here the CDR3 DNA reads TGTGCCATCAGTGAGTTGGAGTACGAGCAGTACTTC.

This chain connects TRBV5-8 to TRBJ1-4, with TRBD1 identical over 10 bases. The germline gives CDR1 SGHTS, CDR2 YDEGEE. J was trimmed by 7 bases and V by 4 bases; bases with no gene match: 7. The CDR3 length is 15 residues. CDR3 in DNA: TGTGCCAGCAGCCAGAGGACAGGGGGTCCTGAAAAACTGTTTTTT. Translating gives CASSQRTGGPEKLFF.

CDR3 sequence reads: CASSLNAGGEGYTF. CDR3 nucleotides: TGTGCCAGCAGCTTAAACGCAGGGGGCGAAGGCTACACCTTC. This chain uses TRBV11-1 with TRBJ1-2; TRBD1 matches at 8 bases. This CDR3 spans 14 amino acids. V was clipped by 2 bases and J by 8 bases; unmatched bases: 7. The germline gives CDR1 SGHAT, CDR2 FQDESV (reference sequence).

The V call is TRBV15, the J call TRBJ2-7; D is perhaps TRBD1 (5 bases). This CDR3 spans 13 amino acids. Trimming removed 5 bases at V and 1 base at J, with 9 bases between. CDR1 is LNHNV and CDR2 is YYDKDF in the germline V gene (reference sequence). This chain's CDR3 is CATSRDSSYEQYF. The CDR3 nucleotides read TGTGCCACCAGCCGCGACAGTTCCTACGAGCAGTACTTC.

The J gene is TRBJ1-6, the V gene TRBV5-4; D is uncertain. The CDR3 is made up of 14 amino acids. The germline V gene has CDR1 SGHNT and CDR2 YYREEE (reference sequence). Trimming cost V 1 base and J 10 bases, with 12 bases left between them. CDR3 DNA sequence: TGTGCCAGCAGCTTGTTCCGGGGATACTCACCCCTCCACTTT. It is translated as CASSLFRGYSPLHF.

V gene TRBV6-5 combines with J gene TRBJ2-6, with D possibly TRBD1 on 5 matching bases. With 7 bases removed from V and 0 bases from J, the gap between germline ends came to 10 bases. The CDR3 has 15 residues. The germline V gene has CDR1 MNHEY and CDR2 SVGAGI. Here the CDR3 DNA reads TGTGCCAGCACCCAGGGATTCTCTGGGGCCAACGTCCTGACTTTC. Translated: CASTQGFSGANVLTF.

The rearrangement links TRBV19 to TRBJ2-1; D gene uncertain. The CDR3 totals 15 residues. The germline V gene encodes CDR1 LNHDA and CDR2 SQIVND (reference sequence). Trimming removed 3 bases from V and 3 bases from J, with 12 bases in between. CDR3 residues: CASSISPGDYNEQFF. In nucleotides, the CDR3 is TGTGCCAGTAGTATCTCCCCAGGCGACTACAATGAGCAGTTCTTC.

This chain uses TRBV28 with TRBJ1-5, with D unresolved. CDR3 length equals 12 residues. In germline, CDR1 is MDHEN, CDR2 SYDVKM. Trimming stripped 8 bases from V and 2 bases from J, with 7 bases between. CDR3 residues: CASSVGNQPQHF. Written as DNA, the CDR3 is TGTGCCAGCTCTGTTGGCAATCAGCCCCAGCATTTT.

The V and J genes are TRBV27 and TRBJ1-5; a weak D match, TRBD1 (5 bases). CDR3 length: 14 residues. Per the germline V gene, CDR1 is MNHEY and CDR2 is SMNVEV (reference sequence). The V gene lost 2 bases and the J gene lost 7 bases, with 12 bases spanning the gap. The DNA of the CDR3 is TGTGCCAGCAGTTTAGACAGAAAATCCCAGCCCCAGCATTTT. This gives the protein CASSLDRKSQPQHF.

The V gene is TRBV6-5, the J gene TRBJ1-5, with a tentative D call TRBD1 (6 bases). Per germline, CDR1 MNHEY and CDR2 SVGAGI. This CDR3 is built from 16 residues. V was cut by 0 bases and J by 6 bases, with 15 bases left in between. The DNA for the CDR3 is TGTGCCAGCAGTTACTCCGTACGGGGGGCTGGTCAGCCCCAGCATTTT. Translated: CASSYSVRGAGQPQHF.

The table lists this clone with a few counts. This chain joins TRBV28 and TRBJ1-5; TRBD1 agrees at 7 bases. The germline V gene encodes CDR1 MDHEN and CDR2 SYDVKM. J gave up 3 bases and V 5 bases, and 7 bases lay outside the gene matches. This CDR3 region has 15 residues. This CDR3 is CASSLGDRANQPQHF. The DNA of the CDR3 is TGTGCCAGCAGTCTCGGAGACAGGGCCAATCAGCCCCAGCATTTT.

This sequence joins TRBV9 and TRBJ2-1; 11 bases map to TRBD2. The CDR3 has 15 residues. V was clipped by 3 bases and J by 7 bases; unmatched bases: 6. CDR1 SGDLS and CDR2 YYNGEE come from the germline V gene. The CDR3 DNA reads TGTGCCAGCAGCGATCTTGCTAGCGGGAGGAATGAGCAGTTCTTC. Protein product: CASSDLASGRNEQFF.

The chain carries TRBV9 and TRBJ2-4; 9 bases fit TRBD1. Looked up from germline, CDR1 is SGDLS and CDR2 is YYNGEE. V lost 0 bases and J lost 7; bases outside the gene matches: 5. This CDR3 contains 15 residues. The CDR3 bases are TGTGCCAGCAGCGTAGGGGACAGGGTGTTTAACATTCAGTACTTC. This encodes CASSVGDRVFNIQYF.

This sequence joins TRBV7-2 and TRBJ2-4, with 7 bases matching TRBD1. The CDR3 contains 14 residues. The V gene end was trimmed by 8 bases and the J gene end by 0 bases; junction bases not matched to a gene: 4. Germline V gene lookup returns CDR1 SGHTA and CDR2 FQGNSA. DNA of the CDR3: TGTGCCAGCGCTAGGGGGCTAGCCAAAAACATTCAGTACTTC. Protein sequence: CASARGLAKNIQYF. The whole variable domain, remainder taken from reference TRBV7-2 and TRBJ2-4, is GAGVSQSPSNKVTEKGKDVELRCDPISGHTALYWYRQSLGQGLEFLIYFQGNSAPDKSGLPSDRFSAERTGGSVSTLTIQRTQQEDSAVYLCASARGLAKNIQYFGAGTRLSVL.

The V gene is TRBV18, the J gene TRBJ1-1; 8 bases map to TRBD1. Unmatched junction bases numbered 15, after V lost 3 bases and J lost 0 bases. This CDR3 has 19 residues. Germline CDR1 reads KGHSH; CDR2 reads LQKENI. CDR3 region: CASSPLAWTGRSLNTEAFF. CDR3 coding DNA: TGTGCCAGCTCACCTCTCGCGTGGACAGGGCGAAGTTTGAACACTGAAGCTTTCTTT.

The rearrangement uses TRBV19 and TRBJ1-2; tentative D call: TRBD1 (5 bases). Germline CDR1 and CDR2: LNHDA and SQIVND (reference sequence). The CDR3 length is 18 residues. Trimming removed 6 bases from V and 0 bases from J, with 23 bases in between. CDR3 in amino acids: CASSHSTANFRANYGYTF. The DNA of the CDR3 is TGTGCCAGTAGCCACTCGACGGCAAATTTCAGGGCTAACTATGGCTACACCTTC.